These 15 T cell receptor beta chains share one sample of origin, sequenced in a study of CD8+CD57+ T cells in acquired aplastic anemia. TCR beta VDJ and CDR3 were profiled, and genomic DNA was the template. In TCRdb, the reads were re-called with MiXCR into one record per CDR3 protein. The table records around 190,000 distinct CDR3 sequences, approximately 60% of them present only once. Sample: sorted CD4+, CD8+, or CD8+CD57+ T cells (not recorded which) from PBMCs. The receptor set was obtained from a human donor in good health.

This chain connects TRBV7-9 to TRBJ1-6; D unclear. CDR3 length equals 14 residues. V was shortened by 5 bases and J by 6 bases, with 11 bases between the two germline ends. In germline, CDR1 is SEHNR, CDR2 FQNEAQ (reference sequence). CDR3 region: CASSHNSANSPLHF. DNA of the CDR3: TGTGCCAGCAGCCACAACAGTGCTAATTCACCCCTCCACTTT.

This clonotype occurred many times. The CDR3 DNA reads as TGTGCCAGCAGCGTAGGTGGAGGATCGGGGGCTGAAGCTTTCTTT. Its protein is CASSVGGGSGAEAFF. The V gene is TRBV9, the J gene TRBJ1-1; TRBD1 is a possible D gene (5 bases). V was cut by 0 bases and J by 6 bases, with 15 bases left in between. Per germline, CDR1 SGDLS and CDR2 YYNGEE. The CDR3 sequence is 15 residues long.

V and J are TRBV29-1 and TRBJ2-1; TRBD2 aligns across 7 bases. Trimming cost V 5 bases and J 0 bases; bases outside gene matches: 1. This CDR3 contains 13 residues. From germline, CDR1 is SQVTM and CDR2 ANQGSEA. CDR3 bases: TGCAGCGTTAGCGGGACCTCCTACAATGAGCAGTTCTTC. This encodes CSVSGTSYNEQFF.

This chain joins TRBV7-8 and TRBJ1-5; D not certain. Germline V gene data show CDR1 as SGHVS and CDR2 as FQNEAQ. The CDR3 loop spans 15 amino acids. Trimming shortened V by 3 bases and J by 0 bases, and 9 bases separated the two germline ends. This CDR3 reads CASSFLGYSNQPQHF. The CDR3 nucleotides are TGTGCCAGCAGCTTCTTAGGTTATAGCAATCAGCCCCAGCATTTT.

This clonotype was counted ten times or more. The CDR3 protein is CATSDPWTSGRANTGELFF. The CDR3 region has the DNA TGTGCCACCAGTGATCCTTGGACTAGCGGGAGGGCGAACACCGGGGAGCTGTTTTTT. The chain carries TRBV24-1 and TRBJ2-2; TRBD2 agrees at 15 bases. With V trimmed by 3 bases and J by 0 bases, 4 bases remained unmatched. Germline values: CDR1 KGHDR, CDR2 SFDVKD. The CDR3 is made up of 19 amino acids.

In the case of this clonotype: The conserved phenylalanine or tryptophan is not found at the CDR3 terminus, so this likely reflects a read error. The CDR3 DNA is TGTGCCGCCAGCATGGACAGGTGGAACACCGGGGAGCTGTTTTCT. This encodes CAASMDRWNTGELFS. This chain connects TRBV24-1 to TRBJ2-2; TRBD1 matches 7 bases. This CDR3 contains 15 residues. Germline V lookup: CDR1 KGHDR, CDR2 SFDVKD.

As regards this clonotype: Its ends do not fully match the called genes, so a read error is possible. The chain joins TRBV9 to TRBJ2-7; D might be TRBD2 (5 bases). This CDR3 region has 14 residues. Germline CDR1 reads SGDLS; CDR2 reads YYNGEE. Here the CDR3 DNA reads TGTGCCAGCAGCGTAGGAGGGCCTCCACCCCCAGTGGACTTC. The encoded protein is CASSVGGPPPPVDF.

This sequence joins TRBV7-2 and TRBJ2-3; D might be TRBD2 (5 bases). CDR1 SGHTA and CDR2 FQGNSA come from the germline V gene. The CDR3 is 15 amino acids. V was trimmed by 6 bases and J by 0 bases, leaving 13 bases between them. The CDR3 spells CASSGLAGSTDTQYF. In nucleotides, the CDR3 is TGTGCCAGCAGTGGACTGGCAGGTAGCACAGATACGCAGTATTTT.

The chain couples TRBV4-2 to TRBJ1-2; no firm D call. Germline loops: CDR1 LGHNA, CDR2 YNFKEQ. V lost 1 base and J lost 1, with 13 bases in between. The CDR3 totals 16 residues. In DNA, the CDR3 is TGTGCCAGCAGCCAAGTTAGCCCAGAGAATAACTATGGCTACACCTTC. This gives the protein CASSQVSPENNYGYTF.

This clonotype was found many times. V gene TRBV20-1 combines with J gene TRBJ2-3; 10 positions agree with TRBD2. The CDR3 is made up of 18 amino acids. V lost 2 bases and J lost 1; bases outside the gene matches: 12. Germline V CDR1 and CDR2: DFQATT, SNEGSKA (reference sequence). The CDR3: CSARSLASGSWGTDTQYF. The CDR3 DNA reads TGCAGTGCTAGATCCCTAGCTAGCGGGAGTTGGGGCACAGATACGCAGTATTTT.

At least ten counts were recorded for this clonotype. CDR3 amino acids: CASSVEGGALHETQYF. The CDR3 DNA follows: TGTGCCAGCAGCGTAGAAGGCGGCGCACTACATGAGACCCAGTACTTC. This chain uses TRBV9 with TRBJ2-5; D is undetermined. V lost 0 bases to trimming and J lost 5 bases, with 17 bases between them. This CDR3 is 16 amino acids long. CDR1 is SGDLS, CDR2 YYNGEE, per germline. The full variable domain, rest sourced from reference TRBV9 and TRBJ2-5, is DSGVTQTPKHLITATGQRVTLRCSPRSGDLSVYWYQQSLDQGLQFLIQYYNGEERAKGNILERFSAQQFPDLHSELNLSSLELGDSALYFCASSVEGGALHETQYFGPGTRLLVL.

V is TRBV2 and J is TRBJ1-5; the match to TRBD1 covers 9 bases. The CDR3 loop spans 16 amino acids. Germline loops: CDR1 SNHLY, CDR2 FYNNEI. V shed 5 bases and J 1 base; nucleotides not matched to a gene: 6. The CDR3: CASSWDREWSNQPQHF. As DNA, the CDR3 is TGTGCCAGCAGTTGGGACAGGGAATGGAGCAATCAGCCCCAGCATTTT. Combining the CDR3 with reference TRBV2 and TRBJ1-5 gives the whole variable domain EPEVTQTPSHQVTQMGQEVILRCVPISNHLYFYWYRQILGQKVEFLVSFYNNEISEKSEIFDDQFSVERPDGSNFTLKIRSTKLEDSAMYFCASSWDREWSNQPQHFGDGTRLSIL.

The V gene is TRBV20-1, the J gene TRBJ2-5; weak D call: TRBD2 (5 bases). CDR1 DFQATT and CDR2 SNEGSKA come from the germline V gene (reference sequence). CDR3 length: 14 amino acids. The V and J ends lost 3 bases and 1 base respectively, with 12 bases between them. This CDR3 reads CSARKDSSQETQYF. As DNA, the CDR3 is TGCAGTGCTAGGAAGGACTCCTCCCAAGAGACCCAGTACTTC.

V usage is TRBV20-1 and J usage is TRBJ1-2, with unresolved D. The CDR3 consists of 12 residues. The germline V gene has CDR1 DFQATT and CDR2 SNEGSKA (reference sequence). The CDR3 DNA reads as TGCAGCGGCGGCCAAGCTAACTATGGCTACACCTTC. Protein product: CSGGQANYGYTF.

Only one count was recorded for this clonotype. This CDR3 is missing its conserved last phenylalanine or tryptophan, likely due to a read error. The DNA is omitted, as the CDR3 cannot be located on it reliably, and the CDR3 follows TCRdb's listing. This sequence joins TRBV5-1 and TRBJ1-6. The CDR3 is 14 residues long, ends included. The germline gives CDR1 SGHRS, CDR2 YFSETQ. CDR3 loop: CASSLGRLDSPFHS.